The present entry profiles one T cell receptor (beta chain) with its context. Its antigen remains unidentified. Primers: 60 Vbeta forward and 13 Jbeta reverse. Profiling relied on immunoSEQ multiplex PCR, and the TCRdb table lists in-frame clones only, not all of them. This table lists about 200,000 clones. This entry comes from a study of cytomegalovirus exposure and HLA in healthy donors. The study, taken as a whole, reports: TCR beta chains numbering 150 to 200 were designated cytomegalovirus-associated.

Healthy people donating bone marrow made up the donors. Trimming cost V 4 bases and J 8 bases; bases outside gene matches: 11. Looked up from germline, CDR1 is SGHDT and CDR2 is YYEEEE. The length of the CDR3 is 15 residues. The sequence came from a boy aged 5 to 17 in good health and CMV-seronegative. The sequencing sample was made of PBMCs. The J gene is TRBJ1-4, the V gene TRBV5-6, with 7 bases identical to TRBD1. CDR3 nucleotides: TGTGCCAGCAGCATACGACAGGGTGGAAAAGAAAAACTGTTTTTT. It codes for CASSIRQGGKEKLFF.